A selection of T cell receptor beta chains follows, all from one sample in a study of regulatory T cells in long-lasting Graves disease. TCRdb re-derived calls from the multiplex PCR reads in MiXCR, one entry per CDR3 protein. The sample lists 400,000 to 550,000 distinct CDR3 sequences; about 15% were seen once. Separately, the same data were catalogued under a study of T cells in Graves' hyperthyroidism and ophthalmopathy.

This specimen consisted of peripheral blood mononuclear cells (PBMCs), obtained at new diagnosis, from a patient treated with antithyroid drugs. The receptors derive from a woman aged 18-29 years with Graves disease. CDR3s include the opening cysteine and the closing phenylalanine or tryptophan. The order of the fields is clone size, D gene, J gene, V gene, CDR3 DNA, CDR3 protein. D genes are given only for firm matches. A clone size is listed for some rows: how often the clone was seen (once, few, many), or a class if it is expanded.

>few|.|TRBJ1-1|TRBV9
TGTGCCAGCAGCGTAAGTGTGGCCCCGAACACTGAAGCTTTCTTT
CASSVSVAPNTEAFF
>many|TRBD1|TRBJ2-7|TRBV11-2
TGTGCCAGCAGCTCGGGACAGGTAGCCTACGAGCAGTACTTC
CASSSGQVAYEQYF
>many|.|TRBJ1-1|TRBV12-3/TRBV12-4
TGTGCCAGCAGATACAGGGAGTGGGCTGAAGCTTTCTTT
CASRYREWAEAFF
>.|.|TRBJ1-2|TRBV15
TGTGCCACCAGCAGAGGACAGCGCCTCTATGGCTACACCTTC
CATSRGQRLYGYTF
>many|TRBD2|TRBJ2-1|TRBV24-1
TGTGCCACCAGTGATAGGACTAGCGGGAGGGCCGCTAGCAATGAGCAGTTCTTC
CATSDRTSGRAASNEQFF
>.|.|TRBJ1-1|TRBV7-3
TGTGCCAGCAGCGAGGGCGGGCACACTGAAGCTTTCTTT
CASSEGGHTEAFF
>.|.|TRBJ1-2|TRBV7-8
TGTGCCAGCAGCCCCCAGACACGATCTTTAGGCTACACCTTC
CASSPQTRSLGYTF
>many|TRBD2|TRBJ2-3|TRBV5-1
TGTGCCAGCAGCTTCGTGTTTCTAGCGGGTAGCACAGATACGCAGTATTTT
CASSFVFLAGSTDTQYF
>.|TRBD2|TRBJ2-3|TRBV7-2
TGTGCCAGCAGCAGGACTAGCGGGAGTCCAGCGACTTTGGGACGCACAGATACGCAGTATTTT
CASSRTSGSPATLGRTDTQYF
>many|TRBD2|TRBJ2-7|TRBV27
TGTGCCAGCAGACCCCCGGGACTAGCCTCCTACGAGCAGTACTTC
CASRPPGLASYEQYF
>many|.|TRBJ1-5|TRBV30
TGTGCCTGGAAAGGGGATGGTTACAATCAGCCCCAGCATTTT
CAWKGDGYNQPQHF
>.|TRBD2|TRBJ2-5|TRBV20-1
TGCAGTGCTAGCGGGAGGGCTTTTGGGGAGACCCAGTACTTC
CSASGRAFGETQYF
>few|TRBD2|TRBJ2-7|TRBV7-2
TGTGCCAGCAGCCCGGGACTAGCGCAGAGCTCCTACGGGCAGTACTTC
CASSPGLAQSSYGQYF
>many|TRBD1|TRBJ1-2|TRBV7-3
TGTGCCAGCAGTTCCCCAACCCGGGACAGCTATGGCTACACCTTC
CASSSPTRDSYGYTF
>.|TRBD2|TRBJ2-1|TRBV6-9
TGTGCCAGCAGTTACGGAGCTAGCGGGAGCTATGAGCAGTTCTTC
CASSYGASGSYEQFF
>many|TRBD2|TRBJ2-4|TRBV28
TGTGCCAGCACCGGGGCTAGCGGGAGACCCATTCGGTACATTCAGTACTTC
CASTGASGRPIRYIQYF
>few|.|TRBJ2-3|TRBV11-2
TGTGCCAGCAGCTTAGATGTGGGGGATACGCAGTATTTT
CASSLDVGDTQYF
>many|.|TRBJ2-1|TRBV7-3
TGTGCCAGCAGCGGAAAGGGTGGGGAGCGCGAAAACAATGAGCAGTTCTTC
CASSGKGGERENNEQFF
>many|TRBD1|TRBJ2-5|TRBV6-2/TRBV6-3
TGTGCCAGCAGTTACTTTGGACAGGACCAAGAGACCCAGTACTTC
CASSYFGQDQETQYF
>many|.|TRBJ2-7|TRBV28
TGTGCCAGCAGTTTGCCACCTACGCAGCAGTACTTC
CASSLPPTQQYF
>many|.|TRBJ2-1|TRBV5-5
TGTGCCAGCTACCCCGTCCGTGGGACATCAAGAGGCAATGAGCAGTTCTTC
CASYPVRGTSRGNEQFF
>few|.|TRBJ2-4|TRBV12-3/TRBV12-4
TGTGCCAGCAGTTCGGCAGAAAAAAACATTCAGTACTTC
CASSSAEKNIQYF
>.|.|TRBJ2-1|TRBV19
TGTGCCAGTAGTATCGCCTGCTACAATGAGCAGTTCTTC
CASSIACYNEQFF
>few|TRBD1|TRBJ1-1|TRBV4-1
TGCGCCAGCAGCGACGCTACAGGGGCGAACACTGAAGCTTTCTTT
CASSDATGANTEAFF
>.|TRBD1|TRBJ2-1|TRBV20-1
TGCAGTGCTGCGGGACAGGGGGGATTCTCCTACAATGAGCAGTTCTTC
CSAAGQGGFSYNEQFF
>.|.|TRBJ1-2|TRBV7-9
TGTGCCAGCAGCTTAGAGACATCCCCCTATGGCTACACCTTC
CASSLETSPYGYTF
>many|.|TRBJ2-1|TRBV18
TGTGCCAGCTCACCACCTCTGAGGGGGTCCTCAAAAGGGATCTACAATGAGCAGTTCTTC
CASSPPLRGSSKGIYNEQFF
>many|TRBD1|TRBJ2-7|TRBV28
TGTGCCAGCAGTTCAGTACGACAGGGATGGGGGTACGAGCAGTACTTC
CASSSVRQGWGYEQYF
>many|.|TRBJ2-7|TRBV29-1
TGCAGCGTTGGCGGGGTAAACTCCTACGAGCAGTACTTC
CSVGGVNSYEQYF
>few|.|TRBJ2-1|TRBV29-1
TGCAGCGTCCTTGGGCCCCACATTGGAGTCAATGAGCAGTTCTTC
CSVLGPHIGVNEQFF
>.|.|TRBJ1-1|TRBV19
TGTGCCAGTAGTCTCCCGACAGGTCTGAACACTGAAGCTTTCTTT
CASSLPTGLNTEAFF
>many|.|TRBJ2-7|TRBV4-1
TGCGCCAGCAGCCCAGCTCCGGGACAAACCTACGAGCAGTACTTC
CASSPAPGQTYEQYF
>many|.|TRBJ2-1|TRBV5-1
TGCGCCAGCAGCTTCGAAGGACTAATCTACAATGAGCAGTTCTTC
CASSFEGLIYNEQFF
>few|.|TRBJ2-2|TRBV14
TGTGCCAGCAGCCAGGACCTAGTGGCCGGGGAGCTGTTTTTT
CASSQDLVAGELFF
>.|.|TRBJ2-1|TRBV3-1
TGCGCCAGCAGCCCACCCGATGTGGGCAATGAGCAGTTCTTC
CASSPPDVGNEQFF
>few|.|TRBJ2-2|TRBV27
TGTGCCAGCAGCGGAGGGAATCCTGGGGAGCTGTTTTTT
CASSGGNPGELFF
>many|.|TRBJ2-1|TRBV18
TGTGCCAGCTCACCTGGACGGAACAATGAGCAGTTCTTC
CASSPGRNNEQFF
>.|.|TRBJ1-2|TRBV7-2
TGTGCCAGCAGCTTAGGCCCCGGGGGCGGCGGCTACACCTTC
CASSLGPGGGGYTF
>many|TRBD2|TRBJ2-5|TRBV12-3/TRBV12-4
TGTGCCAGCAGTCCTGGACTAGCGGGCCCTCGGGAGACCCAGTACTTC
CASSPGLAGPRETQYF
>many|.|TRBJ2-1|TRBV12-3/TRBV12-4
TGTGCCAGCAGTTTAAGTGTGGTCACCAATGAGCAGTTCTTC
CASSLSVVTNEQFF
>many|.|TRBJ1-5|TRBV28
TGTGCCAGCAGTTCCAACAGGGCGTATAGCAATCAGCCCCAGCATTTT
CASSSNRAYSNQPQHF
>.|.|TRBJ1-5|TRBV6-1
TGTGCCAGCAGGCCTTCGGGTCAGCCCCAGCATTTT
CASRPSGQPQHF
>.|.|TRBJ2-6|TRBV9
TGTGCCAGCAGCGTAGGTTTGGGGGTTATCGTTCCTGGGGCCAACGTCCTGACTTTC
CASSVGLGVIVPGANVLTF
>many|TRBD2|TRBJ2-1|TRBV27
TGTGCCAGCAGCCAGAGACTAGCGGGAGGTGTGTACAATGAGCAGTTCTTC
CASSQRLAGGVYNEQFF
>.|.|TRBJ1-1|TRBV29-1
TGCAGCGCCTCCGGACAGTCGGTAGTAGCTTTCTTT
CSASGQSVVAFF
>many|TRBD2|TRBJ2-1|TRBV28
TGTGCCAGCAGTTCGCCGGGACTAGCGAGATTCCGCAATGAGCAGTTCTTC
CASSSPGLARFRNEQFF
>many|.|TRBJ2-1|TRBV11-2
TGTGCCAGCCTCGGTTTTGGATCGGCGGTAGATGAGCAGTTCTTC
CASLGFGSAVDEQFF
>few|.|TRBJ2-5|TRBV5-1
TGCGCCAGCAGCCAACCACAGGGCTCCCAAGAGACCCAGTACTTC
CASSQPQGSQETQYF
>many|.|TRBJ2-1|TRBV6-2/TRBV6-3
TGTGCCAGCAGTTACTTTGGCGGGTCCGCCTACAATGAGCAGTTCTTC
CASSYFGGSAYNEQFF
>many|.|TRBJ2-1|TRBV7-9
TGTGCCAGCAGCGAACCAACTAGGGGGTCCTACAATGAGCAGTTCTTC
CASSEPTRGSYNEQFF
>many|.|TRBJ2-1|TRBV11-3
TGTGCCAGCAGCTTAGATGACCTTAACAATGAGCAGTTCTTC
CASSLDDLNNEQFF
>many|TRBD2|TRBJ2-1|TRBV10-3
TGTGCCATCAGTGGGGATGTAGGGACTAGCGGGATCTCCTACAATGAGCAGTTCTTC
CAISGDVGTSGISYNEQFF
>many|.|TRBJ1-2|TRBV27
TGTGCCAGCAGCCATCTAATCGGCCCGACTAACTATGGCTACACCTTC
CASSHLIGPTNYGYTF
>many|TRBD1|TRBJ2-7|TRBV7-9
TGTGCCAGCAGCACCCGGGACAGCTCCTACGAGCAGTACTTC
CASSTRDSSYEQYF
>many|.|TRBJ2-5|TRBV30
TGTGCCTGGACCGTGTACCAAGAGACCCAGTACTTC
CAWTVYQETQYF
>few|.|TRBJ2-5|TRBV29-1
TGCAGCGTTTCCTTAGGGGAGACCCAGTACTTC
CSVSLGETQYF